The clone carrying this TCR beta chain has more than one count but fewer than ten. What it binds is unknown. The data were obtained in a study of CD8 T cells in Susac syndrome. The study's findings and limits: TCR sequencing and HLA analysis covered a relatively small number of individuals.

The CDR3 sequence is 12 residues long. V gave up 2 bases and J gave up 5 bases, with 4 bases separating them. Germline CDR1 MDHEN, CDR2 SYDVKM. The sequenced target, TCR beta, came from blood CD8+ and CD4+ T cells. Included as multiple sclerosis controls were treatment-naive patients who had stable or active relapsing-remitting disease. Negative isolation was used for CD8+ and CD4+ T cells and FACS enrichment for TEMRA cells. Reverse transcription of about 0.5 to 1 ug RNA used random hexamers. One entry per CDR3 protein, called by TCRdb with MiXCR from the immunoSEQ multiplex PCR reads. This table holds about 300,000 distinct CDR3 sequences, roughly 85% found once.

The TCR comes from a human donor with multiple sclerosis. Specimen: CD8+ T cells from PBMCs. The chain carries TRBV28 and TRBJ2-1; no definite D call. The CDR3 DNA sequence: TGTGCCAGCAGTTTAGACAACAATGAGCAGTTCTTC. It is translated as CASSLDNNEQFF. The full variable domain, completed using reference TRBV28 and TRBJ2-1, is DVKVTQSSRYLVKRTGEKVFLECVQDMDHENMFWYRQDPGLGLRLIYFSYDVKMKEKGDIPEGYSVSREKKERFSLILESASTNQTSMYLCASSLDNNEQFFGPGTRLTVL.